This TCR beta chain was documented in a study of cytomegalovirus exposure and HLA in healthy donors. Overall study findings and caveats: Analyzed later, association rates of TCRs varied across HLA loci, with DRB1 most and HLA-C fewest. Analysis was carried out at a later point, and it linked a missense DCLRE1C variant to TCR beta V- and J-gene trimming.

Every donor was a healthy person donating bone marrow. The CDR3 extends over 15 amino acids. Germline-derived CDR1 and CDR2 are SGHTA and FQGNSA. Trimming removed 5 bases at V and 0 bases at J, with 14 bases between. PCR involved 60 Vbeta and 13 Jbeta primers. Per the original methods: Counted up in a later analysis, unique TCR beta chains came to approximately 77 million, with about 9.9 million shared. Produced via immunoSEQ multiplex PCR; TCRdb's table is partial and in-frame only. V and J calls and clone size are copied from that table; D and trimming were computed from the DNA. Among more than 90,000 clones listed, around 75% were seen once. Of note for this clone: What it binds is unknown.

This receptor was identified in a woman under 40 in good health and CMV-seronegative. The J gene is TRBJ2-7, the V gene TRBV7-2, with D maybe TRBD1 (6 bases). Sequenced sample: PBMCs. CDR3 sequence: CASSPGVTSSYEQYF. In nucleotides, the CDR3 is TGTGCCAGCAGCCCAGGGGTAACGAGCTCCTACGAGCAGTACTTC.